Following are 24 T cell receptor beta chains from one sample sequenced in a study of blood T cell repertoires in COVID-19. TCRdb keeps only in-frame clones here, not all; method: immunoSEQ multiplex PCR. The sample lists about 190,000 clones, roughly 78% occurring once. Sequenced: peripheral blood. These receptors were obtained from a woman of 80 years or more with active or convalescent COVID-19.

The rearrangement links TRBV12-3 or TRBV12-4 to TRBJ1-2, with unresolved D. Trimming shortened V by 4 bases and J by 10 bases, and 16 bases separated the two germline ends. CDR3 length: 13 amino acids. The CDR3 here is CASSSSGRRVYTF. CDR3 nucleotide sequence: TGTGCCAGCAGTTCGTCTGGGAGAAGGGTCTACACCTTC.

This clone came up once. The chain employs TRBV4-3 and TRBJ2-5; a weak D match, TRBD2 (6 bases). The CDR3 length is 17 residues. CDR1 and CDR2 from the germline V gene are LGHNA and YSLEER. V lost 2 bases to trimming and J lost 2 bases, with 18 bases between them. This CDR3 is CASSQFYGGTTQETQYF. Here the CDR3 DNA reads TGCGCCAGCAGCCAATTTTATGGCGGGACGACACAAGAGACCCAGTACTTC.

This sequence joins TRBV3-1 (or the pseudogene TRBV3-2) and TRBJ1-1; 7 nucleotides match TRBD1. CDR1 and CDR2 (germline): LGHDT, YNNKEL (reference sequence). V lost 2 bases, J lost 11 bases, and 8 bases stayed unmatched. The CDR3 extends over 13 amino acids. The CDR3 loop is CASSQLTGAYAFF. The CDR3 coding sequence is TGTGCCAGCAGCCAACTAACAGGGGCTTATGCTTTCTTT.

The chain carries TRBV6-5 and TRBJ1-4, with D hard to call. Trimming pared 10 bases from V and 11 bases from J, leaving 17 bases between. The V gene's germline CDR1 is MNHEY and CDR2 SVGAGI. The CDR3 sequence is 12 residues long. The CDR3 sequence is CATKARDRKLFF. The CDR3 DNA is TGTGCCACCAAAGCCCGGGATCGGAAACTGTTTTTT.

The CDR3 DNA is TGTGCCAGCAGCGTAGTAGGGGGAAGCACAGATACGCAGTATTTT. Its translation: CASSVVGGSTDTQYF. The chain combines TRBV9 with TRBJ2-3; D possibly corresponds to TRBD1 (6 bases). Germline V lookup: CDR1 SGDLS, CDR2 YYNGEE. V dropped 0 bases and J dropped 0 bases, with 8 bases sitting between them. The CDR3 length is 15 residues.

The CDR3 DNA follows: TGTGCCAGTCGCGGACAGGGGGATCAGCCCCAGCATTTT. This encodes CASRGQGDQPQHF. The gene calls are TRBV19 and TRBJ1-5, with 10 bases aligning to TRBD1. This CDR3 spans 13 amino acids. Trimming took 8 bases from V and 5 from J; bases not matched to a gene: 3. CDR1 and CDR2 (germline): LNHDA, SQIVND (reference sequence).

V and J are TRBV3-1 (or the pseudogene TRBV3-2) and TRBJ2-3, with 7 bases fitting TRBD2. Germline-derived CDR1 and CDR2 are LGHDT and YNNKEL (reference sequence). CDR3 length: 16 residues. V lost 2 bases and J lost 0; bases outside the gene matches: 5. The CDR3 nucleotides read TGTGCCAGCAGCCAATATTCGCGGGGGAGCACAGATACGCAGTATTTT. It translates to CASSQYSRGSTDTQYF.

The chain couples TRBV30 to TRBJ1-5, with 8 nucleotides matching TRBD1. The CDR3 runs 13 residues. J was trimmed by 8 bases and V by 3 bases; bases with no gene match: 6. The germline V gene encodes CDR1 GTSNPN and CDR2 SVGIG (reference sequence). In DNA, the CDR3 is TGTGCCTGGAGGGGACAGGCGGGTGAGCCCCAGCATTTT. The encoded protein is CAWRGQAGEPQHF.

This rearrangement joins TRBV9 to TRBJ2-2; D is possibly TRBD2 (6 bases). Trimming took off 0 bases at V and 4 bases at J, with 13 bases between the two ends. This CDR3 is 16 amino acids long. Germline assignment: CDR1 SGDLS and CDR2 YYNGEE. The CDR3 nucleotides read TGTGCCAGCAGCGTAGGAGGAGGGAGCAGCACCGGGGAGCTGTTTTTT. It specifies CASSVGGGSSTGELFF.

This clone was detected only once. The rearrangement joins TRBV6-4 to TRBJ1-5; D is possibly TRBD1 (5 bases). Deletions cut 0 bases from V and 7 bases from J, with 10 bases between. CDR1 MRHNA and CDR2 SNTAGT come from the germline V gene. The CDR3 is made up of 14 amino acids. The CDR3 DNA follows: TGTGCCAGCAGTGACTCCGGGGGAACGCAGCCCCAGCATTTT. Protein sequence: CASSDSGGTQPQHF.

The V gene is TRBV4-3, the J gene TRBJ2-3, with 9 bases identical to TRBD2. Germline V gene data show CDR1 as LGHNA and CDR2 as YSLEER. Germline trimming cut 1 base from V and 2 bases from J; bases unmatched to any gene: 7. This CDR3 contains 17 residues. The CDR3 region has the DNA TGCGCCAGCAGCCAAGTAGGGGGCGGGGGGGCCACAGATACGCAGTATTTT. Translating gives CASSQVGGGGATDTQYF.

The gene calls are TRBV5-8 and TRBJ2-7; TRBD1 aligns across 9 bases. Trimming at V came to 4 bases and at J to 4 bases, leaving 12 bases not matched to a gene. Germline loops: CDR1 SGHTS, CDR2 YDEGEE. There are 16 residues in the CDR3. The CDR3 is CASSPNPTGGGYEQYF. The CDR3 DNA is TGTGCCAGCAGCCCGAATCCGACAGGGGGGGGATACGAGCAGTACTTC.

CDR3 sequence reads: CASSATSGGAYPYF. CDR3 DNA: TGTGCCAGCAGCGCAACTAGCGGGGGGGCCTATCCGTATTTT. The chain couples TRBV9 to TRBJ2-3, with 13 nucleotides matching TRBD2. Germline V gene data show CDR1 as SGDLS and CDR2 as YYNGEE. V lost 3 bases and J lost 14; bases outside the gene matches: 9. The CDR3 runs to 14 residues.

The V and J genes are TRBV5-1 and TRBJ1-2, with TRBD1 matching over 7 bases. The J segment lost 3 bases and the V segment lost 2 bases, leaving 7 bases of the junction unmatched. Germline V CDR1 and CDR2: SGHRS, YFSETQ. The CDR3 spans 15 residues. As DNA, the CDR3 is TGCGCCAGCAGCTTAAGACAGGGAGATGACTATGGCTACACCTTC. Its translation: CASSLRQGDDYGYTF. Combining the CDR3 with reference TRBV5-1 and TRBJ1-2 gives the whole variable domain KAGVTQTPRYLIKTRGQQVTLSCSPISGHRSVSWYQQTPGQGLQFLFEYFSETQRNKGNFPGRFSGRQFSNSRSEMNVSTLELGDSALYLCASSLRQGDDYGYTFGSGTRLTVV.

This clone was counted a few times. The gene calls are TRBV7-8 and TRBJ1-1; D ambiguous. Germline CDR1 reads SGHVS; CDR2 reads FQNEAQ. The CDR3 runs 15 residues. Trimming shortened V by 5 bases and J by 1 base, and 14 bases separated the two germline ends. The CDR3 is CASSPINSGNTEAFF. As DNA, the CDR3 is TGTGCCAGCAGCCCAATTAATTCGGGGAACACTGAAGCTTTCTTT.

This clone was observed a single time. The CDR3 loop reads CASSLDTQYF. The CDR3 DNA reads TGTGCCAGTTCGTTGGATACGCAGTATTTT. The chain is built from TRBV19 and TRBJ2-3, with D uncertain. CDR3 length: 10 amino acids. The germline gives CDR1 LNHDA, CDR2 SQIVND (reference sequence). With 8 bases removed from V and 6 bases from J, the gap between germline ends came to 6 bases.

This clone has a handful of counts. The chain is built from TRBV24-1 and TRBJ2-5, with a tentative D call TRBD2 (6 bases). The CDR3 contains 16 residues. Germline CDR1 is KGHDR and CDR2 is SFDVKD. V was shortened by 1 base and J by 7 bases, with 18 bases between the two germline ends. The CDR3 loop reads CATSDFGGQTAGTQYF. In nucleotides, the CDR3 is TGTGCCACCAGTGATTTCGGAGGGCAGACCGCGGGGACCCAGTACTTC.

This clone was detected a few times. The rearrangement joins TRBV5-4 to TRBJ1-2; maybe TRBD1 (5 bases). Germline V gene lookup returns CDR1 SGHNT and CDR2 YYREEE (reference sequence). Trimming pared 0 bases from V and 2 bases from J, leaving 8 bases between. This CDR3 has 14 amino acids. CDR3 region: CASSLGGQNYGYTF. The CDR3, as DNA: TGTGCCAGCAGCTTGGGGGGCCAGAACTATGGCTACACCTTC.

The V and J genes are TRBV25-1 and TRBJ2-3; 9 bases match TRBD2. V gave up 2 bases and J gave up 4 bases; unmatched junction bases: 7. The length of the CDR3 is 16 residues. In germline, CDR1 is MGHDK, CDR2 SYGVNS. CDR3 nucleotides: TGTGCCAGCAGTGAAGTTTTTAAGCGGGGGGCAGATACGCAGTATTTT. It encodes CASSEVFKRGADTQYF.

The chain is built from TRBV15 and TRBJ2-7; 7 nucleotides agree with TRBD1. V lost 5 bases, J lost 2 bases, and 3 bases stayed unmatched. The CDR3 is made up of 13 amino acids. The germline V gene has CDR1 LNHNV and CDR2 YYDKDF (reference sequence). CDR3 in amino acids: CATSGQDAYEQYF. CDR3 DNA sequence: TGTGCCACCAGCGGACAGGATGCCTACGAGCAGTACTTC.

This clone was observed a few times. The chain has TRBV19 and TRBJ1-5, with 10 bases lining up with TRBD1. This CDR3 comprises 15 residues. Trimming at V came to 2 bases and at J to 5 bases, leaving 3 bases not matched to a gene. Germline loops: CDR1 LNHDA, CDR2 SQIVND (reference sequence). The CDR3 sequence is CASSIQGQGYQPQHF. The CDR3 region has the DNA TGTGCCAGTAGTATACAGGGACAGGGGTATCAGCCCCAGCATTTT. The full variable domain, its missing parts supplied by reference TRBV19 and TRBJ1-5, is DGGITQSPKYLFRKEGQNVTLSCEQNLNHDAMYWYRQDPGQGLRLIYYSQIVNDFQKGDIAEGYSVSREKKESFPLTVTSAQKNPTAFYLCASSIQGQGYQPQHFGDGTRLSIL.

The chain links TRBV6-6 to TRBJ1-6, with D perhaps matching TRBD1 (5 bases). Trimming removed 5 bases from V and 8 bases from J, with 16 bases in between. CDR1 MNHNY and CDR2 SVGAGI come from the germline V gene (reference sequence). The CDR3 has 15 amino acids. DNA for the CDR3: TGTGCCAGCAGTCGATCCCCGACAGTAGATTCACCCCTCCACTTT. Translation: CASSRSPTVDSPLHF.

The CDR3 protein is CASSSSSGSEPQHF. CDR3 sequence (DNA): TGTGCCAGCAGCTCAAGTTCGGGGAGTGAGCCCCAGCATTTT. The V gene is TRBV7-2, the J gene TRBJ1-5, with D unclear. The CDR3 runs to 14 residues. Trimming took 4 bases from V and 8 from J, leaving 15 bases between them. Germline lookup yields CDR1 SGHTA and CDR2 FQGNSA.

This clone was seen a handful of times. The junction does not match germline at one end; this may be a read error. The chain carries TRBV3-1 (or the pseudogene TRBV3-2) and TRBJ2-3, with TRBD2 matching 16 bases. CDR1 and CDR2 from the germline V gene are LGHDT and YNNKEL (reference sequence). This CDR3 has 14 amino acids. CDR3 DNA sequence: TGTGCCAGCAGCCACGGGACTAGCGGGGGGGCCGGGCATTTT. Translated, it gives CASSHGTSGGAGHF.